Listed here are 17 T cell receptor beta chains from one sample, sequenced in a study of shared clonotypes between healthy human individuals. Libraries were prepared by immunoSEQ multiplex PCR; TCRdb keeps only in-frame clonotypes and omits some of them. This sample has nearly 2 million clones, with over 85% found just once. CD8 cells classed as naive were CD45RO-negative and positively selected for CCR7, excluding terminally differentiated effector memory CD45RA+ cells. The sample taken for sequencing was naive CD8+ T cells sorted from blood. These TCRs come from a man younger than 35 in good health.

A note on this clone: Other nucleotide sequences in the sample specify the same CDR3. The CDR3 bases are TGTGCCAGCAGCTTAGGCCGAGGGGAGCAGTACTTC. Amino acids: CASSLGRGEQYF. J is TRBJ2-7 and V is TRBV13; tentative D call: TRBD2 (5 bases). The V and J ends lost 0 bases and 7 bases respectively, with 7 bases between them. The CDR3 loop spans 12 amino acids. CDR1 is PRHDT and CDR2 is FYEKMQ in the germline V gene (reference sequence).

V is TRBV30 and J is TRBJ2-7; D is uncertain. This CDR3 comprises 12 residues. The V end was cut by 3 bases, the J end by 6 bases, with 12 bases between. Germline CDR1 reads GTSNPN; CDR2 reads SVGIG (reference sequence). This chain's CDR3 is CAWSADRPEQYF. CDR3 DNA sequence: TGTGCCTGGAGCGCGGACCGACCCGAGCAGTACTTC.

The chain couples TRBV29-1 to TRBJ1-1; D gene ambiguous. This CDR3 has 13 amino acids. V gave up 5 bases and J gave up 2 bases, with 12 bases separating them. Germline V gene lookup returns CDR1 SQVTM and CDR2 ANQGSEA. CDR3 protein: CSVSPGENTEAFF. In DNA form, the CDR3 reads TGCAGCGTTTCCCCGGGAGAAAACACTGAAGCTTTCTTT. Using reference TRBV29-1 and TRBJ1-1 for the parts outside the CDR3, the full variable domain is SAVISQKPSRDICQRGTSLTIQCQVDSQVTMMFWYRQQPGQSLTLIATANQGSEATYESGFVIDKFPISRPNLTFSTLTVSNMSPEDSSIYLCSVSPGENTEAFFGQGTRLTVV.

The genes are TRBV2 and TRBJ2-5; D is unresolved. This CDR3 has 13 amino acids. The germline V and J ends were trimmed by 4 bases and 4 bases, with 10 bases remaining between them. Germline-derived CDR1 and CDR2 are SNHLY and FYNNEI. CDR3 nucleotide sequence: TGTGCCAGCAGTGGGGCCGCCAGAGAGACCCAGTACTTC. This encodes CASSGAARETQYF.

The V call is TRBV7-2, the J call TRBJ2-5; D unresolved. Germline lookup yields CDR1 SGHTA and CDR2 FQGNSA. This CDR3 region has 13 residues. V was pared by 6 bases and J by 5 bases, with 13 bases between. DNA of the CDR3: TGTGCCAGCAGTCTCATGGCTTGGGAGACCCAGTACTTC. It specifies CASSLMAWETQYF.

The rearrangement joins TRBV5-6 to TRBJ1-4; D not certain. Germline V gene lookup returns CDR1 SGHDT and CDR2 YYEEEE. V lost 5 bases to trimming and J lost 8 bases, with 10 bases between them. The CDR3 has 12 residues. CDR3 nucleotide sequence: TGTGCCAGCAGTCTCGGGTTCGAAAAACTGTTTTTT. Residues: CASSLGFEKLFF.

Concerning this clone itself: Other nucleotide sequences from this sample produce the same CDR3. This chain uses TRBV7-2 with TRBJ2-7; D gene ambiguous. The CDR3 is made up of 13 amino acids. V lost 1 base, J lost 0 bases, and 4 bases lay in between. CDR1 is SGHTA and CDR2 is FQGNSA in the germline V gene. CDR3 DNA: TGTGCCAGCAGCTTAGGGAACTCCTACGAGCAGTACTTC. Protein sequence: CASSLGNSYEQYF.

This CDR3 is CATSRGQGQGEQYF. The CDR3 bases are TGTGCCACCAGCCGGGGACAGGGTCAAGGCGAGCAGTACTTC. V is TRBV15 and J is TRBJ2-7; 9 nucleotides line up with TRBD1. Germline V gene sequence: CDR1 LNHNV, CDR2 YYDKDF (reference sequence). The J segment lost 6 bases and the V segment lost 5 bases, leaving 8 bases of the junction unmatched. This CDR3 is 14 amino acids long.

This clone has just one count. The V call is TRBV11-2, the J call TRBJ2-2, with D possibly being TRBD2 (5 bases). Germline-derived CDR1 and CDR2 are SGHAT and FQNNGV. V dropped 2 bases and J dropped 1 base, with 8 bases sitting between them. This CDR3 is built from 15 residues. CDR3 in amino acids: CASSLSAGNTGELFF. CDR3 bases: TGTGCCAGCAGCTTATCGGCGGGGAACACCGGGGAGCTGTTTTTT.

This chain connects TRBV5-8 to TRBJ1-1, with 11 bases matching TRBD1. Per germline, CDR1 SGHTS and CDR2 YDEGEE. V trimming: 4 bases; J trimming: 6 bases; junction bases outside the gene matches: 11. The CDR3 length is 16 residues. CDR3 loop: CASSRWTGGERAEAFF. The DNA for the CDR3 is TGTGCCAGCAGCCGATGGACAGGGGGCGAACGGGCTGAAGCTTTCTTT.

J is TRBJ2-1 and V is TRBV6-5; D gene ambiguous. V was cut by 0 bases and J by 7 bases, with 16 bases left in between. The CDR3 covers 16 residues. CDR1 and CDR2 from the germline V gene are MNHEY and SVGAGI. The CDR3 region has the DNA TGTGCCAGCAGTTACTCTCAGGTATTTCCCGAAAATGAGCAGTTCTTC. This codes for CASSYSQVFPENEQFF.

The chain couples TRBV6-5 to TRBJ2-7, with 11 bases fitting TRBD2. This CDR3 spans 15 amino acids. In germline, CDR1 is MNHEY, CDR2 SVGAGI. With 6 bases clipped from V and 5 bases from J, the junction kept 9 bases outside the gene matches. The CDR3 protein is CASSVVGTSGDEQYF. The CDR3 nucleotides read TGTGCCAGCAGCGTTGTCGGGACTAGCGGCGACGAGCAGTACTTC.

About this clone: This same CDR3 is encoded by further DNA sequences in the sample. The chain's CDR3 is CASSYSQGAYEQYF. The CDR3 coding sequence is TGTGCCAGCAGTTATTCCCAGGGGGCCTACGAGCAGTACTTC. V is TRBV6-6 and J is TRBJ2-7; 7 bases are a match to TRBD1. The CDR3 consists of 14 residues. J gave up 2 bases and V 3 bases, and 4 bases lay outside the gene matches. CDR1 MNHNY and CDR2 SVGAGI come from the germline V gene (reference sequence).

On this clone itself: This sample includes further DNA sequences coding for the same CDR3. The CDR3 coding sequence is TGCGCCAGCAGCCTCGACAACACTGAAGCTTTCTTT. Protein sequence: CASSLDNTEAFF. The gene calls are TRBV5-1 and TRBJ1-1; D is unclear. CDR1 SGHRS and CDR2 YFSETQ come from the germline V gene. The CDR3 runs to 12 residues. V was clipped by 4 bases and J by 2 bases, with 6 bases between them.

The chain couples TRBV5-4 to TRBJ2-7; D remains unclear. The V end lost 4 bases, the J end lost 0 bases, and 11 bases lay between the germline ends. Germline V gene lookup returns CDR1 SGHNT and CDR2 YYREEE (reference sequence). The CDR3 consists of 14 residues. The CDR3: CASSLPDTSYEQYF. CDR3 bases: TGTGCCAGCAGCCTTCCCGACACCTCCTACGAGCAGTACTTC.

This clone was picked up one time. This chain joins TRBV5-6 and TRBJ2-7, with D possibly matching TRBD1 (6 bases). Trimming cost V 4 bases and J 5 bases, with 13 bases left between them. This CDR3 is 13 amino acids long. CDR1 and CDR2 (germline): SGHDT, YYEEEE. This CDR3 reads CASSAQTGDEQYF. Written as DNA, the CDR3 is TGTGCCAGCAGCGCCCAGACAGGCGACGAGCAGTACTTC.

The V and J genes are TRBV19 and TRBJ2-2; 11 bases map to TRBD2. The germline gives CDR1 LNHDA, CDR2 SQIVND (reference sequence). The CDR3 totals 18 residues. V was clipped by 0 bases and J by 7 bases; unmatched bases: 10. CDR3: CASSIDPSTSGGYGELFF. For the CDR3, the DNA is TGTGCCAGTAGTATAGATCCCTCTACTAGCGGGGGATACGGGGAGCTGTTTTTT.